Shown below are 18 T cell receptor beta chains from a single sample sequenced in a study of CD8 T cells in ankylosing spondylitis. TCRdb reprocessed the 5' RACE reads via MiXCR and lists one record per CDR3 protein. The sample carries just under 350,000 distinct CDR3 sequences, under 15% recorded once. The sample taken for sequencing was blood, either unsorted or a sorted T cell fraction (not recorded which). These receptors originate from a male donor with ankylosing spondylitis or in good health (not recorded which).

This chain joins TRBV20-1 and TRBJ2-5, with 9 bases matching TRBD2. J was trimmed by 1 base and V by 0 bases; bases with no gene match: 6. Germline V gene data show CDR1 as DFQATT and CDR2 as SNEGSKA (reference sequence). The CDR3 is 16 amino acids. CDR3 nucleotides: TGCAGTGCTAGAGACCGACTAGCGGCACCCCAAGAGACCCAGTACTTC. Its protein is CSARDRLAAPQETQYF.

The chain couples TRBV4-1 to TRBJ2-1; TRBD2 might be the D (7 bases). With 1 base removed from V and 1 base from J, the gap between germline ends came to 17 bases. This CDR3 comprises 18 residues. The germline V gene has CDR1 MGHRA and CDR2 YSYEKL. In DNA form, the CDR3 reads TGCGCCAGCAGCCAAGTGGGGGCTAGCGGTCGATCCTACAATGAGCAGTTCTTC. Protein: CASSQVGASGRSYNEQFF.

The V gene is TRBV5-6, the J gene TRBJ2-5; 7 positions agree with TRBD2. Germline CDR1 reads SGHDT; CDR2 reads YYEEEE. After removal of 5 bases from V and 4 bases from J, the junction contained 2 bases not matched to a gene. CDR3 size: 12 residues. The CDR3 region is CASRRLAETQYF. The CDR3, as DNA: TGTGCCAGCAGACGACTAGCAGAGACCCAGTACTTC.

This clonotype was seen a handful of times. The CDR3 region has the DNA TGTGCCAGCAGCTTCTTCCGGACTAGCGGGGGGAGCTCCTACAATGAGCAGTTCTTC. Protein: CASSFFRTSGGSSYNEQFF. The chain links TRBV11-2 to TRBJ2-1, with 14 bases fitting TRBD2. Germline lookup yields CDR1 SGHAT and CDR2 FQNNGV. The CDR3 runs 19 residues. J gave up 0 bases and V 3 bases, and 7 bases lay outside the gene matches. Complete variable domain (other parts from reference TRBV11-2 and TRBJ2-1): EAGVAQSPRYKIIEKRQSVAFWCNPISGHATLYWYQQILGQGPKLLIQFQNNGVVDDSQLPKDRFSAERLKGVDSTLKIQPAKLEDSAVYLCASSFFRTSGGSSYNEQFFGPGTRLTVL.

This clonotype was seen at least ten times. The chain employs TRBV7-2 and TRBJ2-7, with D hard to call. This CDR3 comprises 11 residues. The V end was cut by 5 bases, the J end by 11 bases, with 13 bases between. Germline assignment: CDR1 SGHTA and CDR2 FQGNSA. The CDR3 loop reads CASSLNADKYF. The CDR3 DNA reads TGTGCCAGCAGCCTCAATGCTGATAAGTACTTC.

This clonotype was seen only a few times. V gene TRBV5-1 combines with J gene TRBJ2-1, with TRBD2 matching 11 bases. There are 14 residues in the CDR3. Unmatched junction bases numbered 2, after V lost 0 bases and J lost 9 bases. Germline values: CDR1 SGHRS, CDR2 YFSETQ. DNA for the CDR3: TGCGCCAGCAGCTTGGGACTAGCGGGGATTGAGCAGTTCTTC. Encoded protein: CASSLGLAGIEQFF.

V is TRBV7-9 and J is TRBJ1-2, with 9 positions matching TRBD1. The ends lost 6 bases at V and 8 bases at J; junction bases unmatched: 4. The CDR3 contains 12 residues. Per the germline V gene, CDR1 is SEHNR and CDR2 is FQNEAQ (reference sequence). As DNA, the CDR3 is TGTGCCAGCAGTGGACAGGGGAACGGCTACACCTTC. Translated: CASSGQGNGYTF. Variable domain in full (rest from reference TRBV7-9 and TRBJ1-2): DTGVSQNPRHKITKRGQNVTFRCDPISEHNRLYWYRQTLGQGPEFLTYFQNEAQLEKSRLLSDRFSAERPKGSFSTLEIQRTEQGDSAMYLCASSGQGNGYTFGSGTRLTVV.

The CDR3 here is CSARTSGRQETQYF. The CDR3 DNA is TGCAGTGCCAGGACTAGCGGGAGACAAGAGACCCAGTACTTC. The chain combines TRBV20-1 with TRBJ2-5, with TRBD2 matching 13 bases. J was trimmed by 2 bases and V by 6 bases; bases with no gene match: 3. Germline V gene data show CDR1 as DFQATT and CDR2 as SNEGSKA (reference sequence). This CDR3 is 14 amino acids long.

The chain uses TRBV21-1 and TRBJ2-1. TRBV21-1 is deemed a pseudogene. The CDR3 is 11 residues long. Written as DNA, the CDR3 is TGTGCCAGCAGCAATGGCTCTACCTTGTTCTTC. This encodes CASSNGSTLFF.

This clonotype has just a few counts. V usage is TRBV5-1 and J usage is TRBJ2-6; D is uncertain. In germline, CDR1 is SGHRS, CDR2 YFSETQ. This CDR3 is 17 amino acids long. The V and J ends lost 0 bases and 0 bases respectively, with 10 bases between them. In nucleotides, the CDR3 is TGCGCCAGCAGCTTGGTACCAGGAAGCTCTGGGGCCAACGTCCTGACTTTC. This encodes CASSLVPGSSGANVLTF.

In its sample, this clonotype was seen a few times. The gene calls are TRBV5-5 and TRBJ1-6; 7 bases agree with TRBD1. Germline V gene sequence: CDR1 SGHKS, CDR2 YYEKEE (reference sequence). CDR3 length equals 15 residues. The trim removed 2 bases at V and 5 bases at J, leaving 4 bases unmatched. The CDR3 loop is CASSFLGGHNSPLHF. For the CDR3, the DNA is TGTGCCAGCAGCTTTTTAGGGGGCCATAATTCACCCCTCCACTTT.

This clonotype has more than one count but fewer than ten. J is TRBJ2-1 and V is TRBV18, with D perhaps given as TRBD1 or TRBD2 (5 bases each). V dropped 3 bases and J dropped 10 bases, with 13 bases sitting between them. The germline gives CDR1 KGHSH, CDR2 LQKENI. The CDR3 covers 13 residues. DNA for the CDR3: TGTGCCAGCTCACCGGGACCCCTTCTGGAGCAGTTCTTC. Translating it yields CASSPGPLLEQFF.

This clonotype was counted once. The chain carries TRBV27 and TRBJ2-5; D is possibly TRBD1 (8 bases). V lost 7 bases, J lost 5 bases, and 17 bases lay in between. The CDR3 covers 14 residues. The germline V gene has CDR1 MNHEY and CDR2 SMNVEV (reference sequence). The CDR3 sequence is CASNQQGGGETQYF. The DNA of the CDR3 is TGTGCCAGCAACCAACAGGGGGGGGGCGAGACCCAGTACTTC.

The chain couples TRBV5-1 to TRBJ2-7; tentatively, D is TRBD2 (5 bases). The CDR3 totals 14 residues. The V gene lost 4 bases and the J gene lost 3 bases, with 14 bases spanning the gap. From germline, CDR1 is SGHRS and CDR2 YFSETQ. This CDR3 reads CASSPDGLYYEQYF. In nucleotides, the CDR3 is TGCGCCAGCAGCCCCGACGGACTTTACTACGAGCAGTACTTC.

This clonotype was counted a few times. V usage is TRBV7-8 and J usage is TRBJ2-4; 11 positions agree with TRBD2. J gave up 4 bases and V 5 bases, and 7 bases lay outside the gene matches. This CDR3 has 16 residues. Germline CDR1 is SGHVS and CDR2 is FQNEAQ. The CDR3 loop reads CASSPSGTSGKNIQYF. CDR3 sequence (DNA): TGTGCCAGCAGCCCCTCCGGGACTAGCGGTAAAAACATTCAGTACTTC.

In this sample, this clonotype turned up a few times. The chain employs TRBV7-6 and TRBJ2-1, with 9 bases lining up with TRBD2. The germline V gene has CDR1 SGHVS and CDR2 FNYEAQ. J gave up 14 bases and V 5 bases, and 4 bases lay outside the gene matches. This CDR3 region has 11 residues. The CDR3 protein is CASSPSGEKFF. CDR3 nucleotide sequence: TGTGCCAGCAGCCCTAGCGGGGAAAAGTTCTTC.

In its sample, this clonotype was seen a few times. The J gene is TRBJ1-5, the V gene TRBV7-2, with no clear D. Trimming pared 1 base from V and 0 bases from J, leaving 7 bases between. Per germline, CDR1 SGHTA and CDR2 FQGNSA. This CDR3 contains 15 residues. CDR3 loop: CASSLVLNSNQPQHF. The CDR3 bases are TGTGCCAGCAGCTTAGTCCTTAATAGCAATCAGCCCCAGCATTTT.

This clonotype was observed a handful of times. This chain connects TRBV14 to TRBJ1-1; 8 bases are a match to TRBD1. CDR3 length: 12 residues. Per germline, CDR1 SGHDN and CDR2 FVKESK. V shed 4 bases and J 11 bases; nucleotides not matched to a gene: 6. CDR3 nucleotide sequence: TGTGCCAGCAGCCCCCACAGGGGGGGGGCTTTCTTT. It specifies CASSPHRGGAFF.